One and the same sample provided the 27 T cell receptor beta chains below, sequenced in a study of cytomegalovirus exposure and HLA in healthy donors. Primers for the PCR totalled 60 Vbeta and 13 Jbeta. Clones were sequenced by immunoSEQ multiplex PCR, and TCRdb holds only the in-frame ones, with some missing. The sample lists around 180,000 clones; about four fifths were seen once. The sample was PBMCs. The receptors stem from a young man in good health and CMV-seropositive.

V gene TRBV7-8 combines with J gene TRBJ2-7, with 8 bases fitting TRBD1. The germline CDR1 and CDR2 sequences are SGHVS and FQNEAQ. The CDR3 loop spans 15 amino acids. Losses at the gene ends were 1 base for V and 4 bases for J; bases not matched to a gene: 6. CDR3 amino acids: CASSLGGRGRYEQYF. CDR3 nucleotide sequence: TGTGCCAGCAGCTTAGGGGGCAGGGGGCGGTACGAGCAGTACTTC.

V and J are TRBV19 and TRBJ1-2; the D is unclear. This CDR3 comprises 14 residues. Per germline, CDR1 LNHDA and CDR2 SQIVND (reference sequence). V lost 5 bases and J lost 2, with 12 bases in between. This CDR3 is CASSQQPGNYGYTF. The CDR3 bases are TGTGCCAGTAGTCAACAACCGGGGAACTATGGCTACACCTTC.

This rearrangement joins TRBV9 to TRBJ2-5, with 7 bases matching TRBD1. The CDR3 extends over 15 amino acids. After removal of 0 bases from V and 3 bases from J, the junction contained 5 bases not matched to a gene. Germline V gene data show CDR1 as SGDLS and CDR2 as YYNGEE. CDR3 region: CASSVADRVKETQYF. The CDR3 region has the DNA TGTGCCAGCAGCGTAGCTGACAGGGTCAAAGAGACCCAGTACTTC.

This clone occurred once. V gene TRBV7-3 combines with J gene TRBJ1-2, with 7 bases that match TRBD1. Germline-derived CDR1 and CDR2 are SGHTA and FQGTGA. This CDR3 is 14 amino acids long. Unmatched junction bases numbered 5, after V lost 5 bases and J lost 2 bases. The CDR3 here is CASSRTGGNYGYTF. For the CDR3, the DNA is TGTGCCAGCAGCCGGACAGGAGGGAACTATGGCTACACCTTC. Together with reference TRBV7-3 and TRBJ1-2, the CDR3 gives the full variable domain: GAGVSQTPSNKVTEKGKYVELRCDPISGHTALYWYRQSLGQGPEFLIYFQGTGAADDSGLPNDRFFAVRPEGSVSTLKIQRTERGDSAVYLCASSRTGGNYGYTFGSGTRLTVV.

The genes are TRBV19 and TRBJ1-1; D unclear. The CDR3 runs to 11 residues. The V end lost 5 bases, the J end lost 11 bases, and 12 bases lay between the germline ends. Per germline, CDR1 LNHDA and CDR2 SQIVND (reference sequence). The CDR3 spells CASSRRTVAFF. The CDR3 region has the DNA TGTGCCAGTAGTCGCCGTACTGTGGCTTTCTTT.

V gene TRBV7-9 combines with J gene TRBJ2-1; maybe TRBD1 (5 bases). This CDR3 has 14 amino acids. The V gene lost 1 base and the J gene lost 9 bases, with 13 bases spanning the gap. Germline assignment: CDR1 SEHNR and CDR2 FQNEAQ (reference sequence). The CDR3 DNA sequence: TGTGCCAGCAGCTTAGTGGCAGGGTGGCCTGAGCAGTTCTTC. It codes for CASSLVAGWPEQFF.

The V gene is TRBV28, the J gene TRBJ1-2; D may be TRBD1 (6 bases). Germline V gene sequence: CDR1 MDHEN, CDR2 SYDVKM. The CDR3 length is 15 residues. Between the trimmed V and J ends, which lost 1 base and 7 bases, there was a span of 16 bases. The CDR3 DNA reads as TGTGCCAGCAGTTTATTGGCAGGGGTAGAAGGTGGCTACACCTTC. Its translation is CASSLLAGVEGGYTF.

There are a few counts of this clone. This chain connects TRBV7-6 to TRBJ1-1; TRBD1 matches at 7 bases. V lost 5 bases, J lost 4 bases, and 7 bases stayed unmatched. The CDR3 contains 14 residues. Germline V lookup: CDR1 SGHVS, CDR2 FNYEAQ. CDR3 DNA: TGTGCCAGCAGCCAAAAGGGACAGATCACTGAAGCTTTCTTT. Protein sequence: CASSQKGQITEAFF.

V is TRBV9 and J is TRBJ1-5; TRBD1 might be the D (6 bases). This CDR3 has 14 amino acids. Per germline, CDR1 SGDLS and CDR2 YYNGEE. Trimming took 3 bases from V and 4 from J, leaving 11 bases between them. The CDR3 DNA follows: TGTGCCAGCAGCGCGGGACAACAAAATCAGCCCCAGCATTTT. It encodes CASSAGQQNQPQHF.

This sequence joins TRBV5-4 and TRBJ1-2; weak D call: TRBD1 (6 bases). There are 14 residues in the CDR3. The V gene lost 6 bases and the J gene lost 8 bases, with 20 bases spanning the gap. Germline CDR1 SGHNT, CDR2 YYREEE (reference sequence). The DNA of the CDR3 is TGTGCCAGCAACTCAGGGGCAGGCCTATTAGGCTACACCTTC. Translating it yields CASNSGAGLLGYTF.

The V gene is TRBV6-5, the J gene TRBJ2-7; D may be TRBD2 (6 bases). The CDR3 loop spans 13 amino acids. Germline V gives CDR1 MNHEY, CDR2 SVGAGI. Between the trimmed V and J ends, which lost 8 bases and 2 bases, there was a span of 13 bases. CDR3 nucleotides: TGTGCCAGCCGAACCCGGAGGGCCTACGAGCAGTACTTC. It specifies CASRTRRAYEQYF.

V usage is TRBV5-6 and J usage is TRBJ2-1; D is ambiguous. Germline V lookup: CDR1 SGHDT, CDR2 YYEEEE. The CDR3 consists of 14 residues. The V and J ends lost 1 base and 0 bases respectively, with 5 bases between them. CDR3 protein: CASSLSSSYNEQFF. In DNA, the CDR3 is TGTGCCAGCAGCTTGTCGAGCTCCTACAATGAGCAGTTCTTC.

The chain carries TRBV6-6 and TRBJ2-5, with D uncertain. The end of the DNA aligns better with TRBJ2-7, so the J call may be wrong. Looked up from germline, CDR1 is MNHNY and CDR2 is SVGAGI (reference sequence). This CDR3 contains 15 residues. Written as DNA, the CDR3 is TGTGCCAGCAGTTACTCGCCAGGCAGCACCTACGAGCAGTACTTC. Translated: CASSYSPGSTYEQYF.

This clone was seen a single time. The rearrangement links TRBV7-6 to TRBJ1-2; D remains ambiguous. The CDR3 extends over 15 amino acids. Germline V gene sequence: CDR1 SGHVS, CDR2 FNYEAQ. V shed 2 bases and J shed 2 bases, with 12 bases lying between them. The CDR3 DNA sequence: TGTGCCAGCAGCTTACAAACGGGGATGAACTATGGCTACACCTTC. This codes for CASSLQTGMNYGYTF.

This chain uses TRBV5-6 with TRBJ1-1, with TRBD1 matching over 9 bases. V was pared by 2 bases and J by 1 base, with 9 bases of the junction left unmatched. Germline V lookup: CDR1 SGHDT, CDR2 YYEEEE. CDR3 length equals 17 residues. In DNA form, the CDR3 reads TGTGCCAGCAGCTTATACGACAGGGGGGCATGGAACACTGAAGCTTTCTTT. This codes for CASSLYDRGAWNTEAFF. Full variable domain (remainder filled in from reference TRBV5-6 and TRBJ1-1): DAGVTQSPTHLIKTRGQQVTLRCSPKSGHDTVSWYQQALGQGPQFIFQYYEEEERQRGNFPDRFSGHQFPNYSSELNVNALLLGDSALYLCASSLYDRGAWNTEAFFGQGTRLTVV.

The chain has TRBV5-6 and TRBJ2-5, with D tentatively TRBD2 (5 bases). CDR1 SGHDT and CDR2 YYEEEE come from the germline V gene. Trimming removed 2 bases at V and 1 base at J, with 9 bases between. The CDR3 loop spans 14 amino acids. The CDR3 sequence: CASSLGSLQETQYF. CDR3 DNA sequence: TGTGCCAGCAGCTTAGGGAGCCTCCAAGAGACCCAGTACTTC.

The V gene is TRBV27, the J gene TRBJ2-5; 7 bases map to TRBD2. The J segment lost 4 bases and the V segment lost 5 bases, leaving 7 bases of the junction unmatched. The CDR3 consists of 14 residues. The germline gives CDR1 MNHEY, CDR2 SMNVEV (reference sequence). The CDR3: CASSPRAGAETQYF. The CDR3 nucleotides are TGTGCCAGCAGTCCCCGGGCGGGAGCAGAGACCCAGTACTTC.

This sequence joins TRBV6-1 and TRBJ1-2; D is undetermined. Germline V gives CDR1 MNHNS, CDR2 SASEGT. The CDR3 length is 14 residues. V shed 0 bases and J shed 1 base, with 6 bases lying between them. The CDR3 DNA is TGTGCCAGCAGTGAAGCGCCGGGTAACTATGGCTACACCTTC. Its protein product is CASSEAPGNYGYTF.

The chain links TRBV10-1 to TRBJ2-3; a weak D match, TRBD1 (5 bases). V was pared by 4 bases and J by 5 bases, with 19 bases between. Germline CDR1 reads WNHNN; CDR2 reads SYGVQD (reference sequence). This CDR3 is built from 16 residues. CDR3 nucleotide sequence: TGCGCCAGCAGTGCCTCCTCCATAGCTAGGGGAGATACGCAGTATTTT. Amino acid sequence: CASSASSIARGDTQYF.

This clone showed up just a few times. The genes are TRBV23-1 and TRBJ2-1, with a tentative D call TRBD2 (5 bases). TRBV23-1 is an ORF; its function is uncertain. The CDR3 spans 18 residues. Between the trimmed V and J ends, which lost 0 bases and 0 bases, there was a span of 15 bases. Here the CDR3 DNA reads TGCGCCAGCAGTCAATCGAGGCGGGTCTCATACTCCTACAATGAGCAGTTCTTC. Its translation: CASSQSRRVSYSYNEQFF.

CDR3 DNA sequence: TGTGCCAGCAGGTCCCGGACTAGCGGGAGGTATCCCTACGAGCAGTACTTC. Amino acids: CASRSRTSGRYPYEQYF. J is TRBJ2-7 and V is TRBV27; 14 nucleotides agree with TRBD2. There are 17 residues in the CDR3. From germline, CDR1 is MNHEY and CDR2 SMNVEV (reference sequence). V was clipped by 6 bases and J by 2 bases; unmatched bases: 9.

This chain joins TRBV5-5 and TRBJ2-5, with D possibly TRBD2 on 7 matching bases. In germline, CDR1 is SGHKS, CDR2 YYEKEE (reference sequence). The CDR3 is 12 residues long. Trimming shortened V by 4 bases and J by 5 bases, and 9 bases separated the two germline ends. The CDR3 region is CASSRGGETQYF. CDR3 DNA sequence: TGTGCCAGCAGCAGGGGGGGGGAGACCCAGTACTTC.

This clone appeared once. CDR3 region: CASTLPTLRRLTGELFF. The CDR3, as DNA: TGTGCCAGCACCCTACCTACGTTGAGGCGGCTCACCGGGGAGCTGTTTTTT. The chain joins TRBV5-5 to TRBJ2-2, with unresolved D. The ends were cut back, 6 bases at V and 4 bases at J, with 22 bases in the middle. The CDR3 covers 17 residues. The germline V gene encodes CDR1 SGHKS and CDR2 YYEKEE (reference sequence).

This clone has more than one count but fewer than ten. The V call is TRBV5-1, the J call TRBJ1-1, with 9 positions matching TRBD1. V shed 2 bases, J shed 2 bases, and the junction held 4 bases outside the gene matches. In germline, CDR1 is SGHRS, CDR2 YFSETQ. The CDR3 loop spans 15 amino acids. The CDR3 loop is CASSFRTGVNTEAFF. The CDR3, as DNA: TGCGCCAGCAGCTTTCGGACAGGGGTAAACACTGAAGCTTTCTTT.

The V call is TRBV6-4, the J call TRBJ1-2, with D possibly TRBD1 on 6 matching bases. The CDR3 totals 14 residues. The V end was cut by 8 bases, the J end by 4 bases, with 17 bases between. Germline loops: CDR1 MRHNA, CDR2 SNTAGT. CDR3 loop: CASGRQALLYGYTF. CDR3 coding DNA: TGTGCCAGCGGACGACAGGCGCTACTCTATGGCTACACCTTC.

The J gene is TRBJ2-1, the V gene TRBV9, with TRBD2 matching over 9 bases. V lost 3 bases to trimming and J lost 8 bases; unmatched junction nucleotides: 9. Germline CDR1 is SGDLS and CDR2 is YYNGEE. This CDR3 is built from 15 residues. The CDR3 reads CASSGTSGGWDEQFF. Written as DNA, the CDR3 is TGTGCCAGCAGCGGCACAAGCGGGGGGTGGGATGAGCAGTTCTTC.

V usage is TRBV5-1 and J usage is TRBJ2-2, with D tentatively TRBD2 (5 bases). The V end was cut by 1 base, the J end by 0 bases, with 13 bases between. The CDR3 runs to 17 residues. CDR1 is SGHRS, CDR2 YFSETQ, per germline. CDR3 sequence: CASSLRLAEANTGELFF. The CDR3 nucleotides are TGCGCCAGCAGCTTGCGGCTTGCGGAGGCGAACACCGGGGAGCTGTTTTTT.